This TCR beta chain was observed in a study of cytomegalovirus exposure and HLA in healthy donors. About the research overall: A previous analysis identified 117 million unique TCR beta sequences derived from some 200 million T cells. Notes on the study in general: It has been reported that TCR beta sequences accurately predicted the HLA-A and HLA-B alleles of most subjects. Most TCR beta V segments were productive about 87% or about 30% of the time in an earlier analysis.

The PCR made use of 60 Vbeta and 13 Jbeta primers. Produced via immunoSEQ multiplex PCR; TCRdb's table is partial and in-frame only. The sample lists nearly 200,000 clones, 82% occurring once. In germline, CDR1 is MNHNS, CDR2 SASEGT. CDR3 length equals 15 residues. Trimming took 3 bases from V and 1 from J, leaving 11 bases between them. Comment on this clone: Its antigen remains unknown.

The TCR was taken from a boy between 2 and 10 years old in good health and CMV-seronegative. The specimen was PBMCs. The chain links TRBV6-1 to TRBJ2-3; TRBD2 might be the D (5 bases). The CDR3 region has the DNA TGTGCCAGCAGTGACACTAGTTGGGGCACAGATACGCAGTATTTT. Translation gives CASSDTSWGTDTQYF.